This TCR beta chain emerged from a study of T cell responses to AZD1222 COVID-19 vaccine. The data were produced by immunoSEQ multiplex PCR, yet TCRdb's version contains in-frame clones alone and is incomplete. The sample carries more than 150,000 clones, more than 85% recorded once. Study-wide results and limits: As reported, nearly half of all spike-specific TCRs target variant regions that are unmutated. Donors were mostly white British, more females; clonal diversity possibly underestimated. Sampling captured repertoires only after the peak T cell response. CD4 TCRs covered the whole spike, strongest at regions 160-218 and 743-854.

On this clone itself: What it binds is not known.

The V and J ends lost 5 bases and 7 bases respectively, with 20 bases between them. Germline V gene data show CDR1 as SGHTA and CDR2 as FQGNSA. The CDR3 extends over 16 amino acids. The specimen was peripheral blood, collected after recovery from COVID-19. The sequence derives from an adult who had recovered from COVID-19. The chain carries TRBV7-2 and TRBJ1-4; possibly TRBD1 for D (5 bases). The CDR3 nucleotides are TGTGCCAGCAGCCCTCAGGTGGCCAAGGGGAGTGAAAAACTGTTTTTT. This encodes CASSPQVAKGSEKLFF.